This T cell receptor (beta chain) comes out of a study of human T cells and chemical hapten exposure. Time point specified: patch test 2, 6 weeks after DPC sensitization. Treatment in this sample: therapeutic diphenylcyclopropenone sensitization with weekly scalp DPC. This clonotype has just a few counts. The CDR3 spans 16 residues. The trim removed 0 bases at V and 5 bases at J, leaving 5 bases unmatched. CDR1 is MNHEY and CDR2 is SVGAGI in the germline V gene. TCRdb independently ran MiXCR on the RACE reads; one entry per CDR3 protein. The sample consists of about 70,000 distinct CDR3 sequences, over 6.5% of them appearing once.

The chain couples TRBV6-5 to TRBJ1-3; 9 bases fit TRBD1. Sequencing was performed on whole blood, taken in connection with sensitization to the hapten diphenylcyclopropenone (DPC). The TCR sequence derives from a woman between 50 and 59 years old with alopecia areata. Some clones in this sample may be carry-over from other donors' samples. CDR3 protein: CASSYSSGQGRNTIYF. Written as DNA, the CDR3 is TGTGCCAGCAGTTACTCATCGGGACAGGGAAGAAACACCATATATTTT.